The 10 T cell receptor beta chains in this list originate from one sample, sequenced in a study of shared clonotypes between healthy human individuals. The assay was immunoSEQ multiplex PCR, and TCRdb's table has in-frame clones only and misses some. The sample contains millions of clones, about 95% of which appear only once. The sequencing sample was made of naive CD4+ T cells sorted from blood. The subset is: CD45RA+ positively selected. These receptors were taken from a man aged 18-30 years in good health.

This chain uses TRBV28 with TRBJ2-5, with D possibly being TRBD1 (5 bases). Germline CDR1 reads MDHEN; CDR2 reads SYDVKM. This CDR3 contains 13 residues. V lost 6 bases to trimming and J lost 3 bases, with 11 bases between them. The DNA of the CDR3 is TGTGCCAGCAGGGGGCAAGGGGAAGAGACCCAGTACTTC. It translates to CASRGQGEETQYF. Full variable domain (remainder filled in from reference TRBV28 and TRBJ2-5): DVKVTQSSRYLVKRTGEKVFLECVQDMDHENMFWYRQDPGLGLRLIYFSYDVKMKEKGDIPEGYSVSREKKERFSLILESASTNQTSMYLCASRGQGEETQYFGPGTRLLVL.

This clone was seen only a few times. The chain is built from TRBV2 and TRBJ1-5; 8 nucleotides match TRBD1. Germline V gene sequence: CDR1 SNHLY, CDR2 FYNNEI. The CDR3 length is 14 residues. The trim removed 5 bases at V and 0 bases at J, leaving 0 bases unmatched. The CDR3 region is CASSQGASNQPQHF. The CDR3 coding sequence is TGTGCCAGCAGTCAGGGGGCTAGCAATCAGCCCCAGCATTTT.

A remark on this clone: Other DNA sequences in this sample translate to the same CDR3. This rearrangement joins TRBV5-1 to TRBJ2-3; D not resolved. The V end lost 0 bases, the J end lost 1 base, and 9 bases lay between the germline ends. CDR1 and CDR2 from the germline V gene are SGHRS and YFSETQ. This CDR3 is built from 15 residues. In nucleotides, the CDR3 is TGCGCCAGCAGCTTGGAAGGTCTGGGCACAGATACGCAGTATTTT. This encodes CASSLEGLGTDTQYF.

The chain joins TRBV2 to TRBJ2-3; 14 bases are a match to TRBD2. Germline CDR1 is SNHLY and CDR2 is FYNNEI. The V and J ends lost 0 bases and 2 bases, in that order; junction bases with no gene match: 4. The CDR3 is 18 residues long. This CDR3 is CASSEAGGLAGVTDTQYF. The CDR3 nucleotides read TGTGCCAGCAGTGAAGCTGGGGGACTAGCGGGAGTCACAGATACGCAGTATTTT.

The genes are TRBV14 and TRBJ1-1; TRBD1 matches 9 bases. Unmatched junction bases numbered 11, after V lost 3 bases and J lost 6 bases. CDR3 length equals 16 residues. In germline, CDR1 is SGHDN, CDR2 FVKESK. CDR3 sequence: CASSQLTGGLSSEAFF. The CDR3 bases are TGTGCCAGCAGCCAGCTGACAGGGGGATTGAGTTCTGAAGCTTTCTTT.

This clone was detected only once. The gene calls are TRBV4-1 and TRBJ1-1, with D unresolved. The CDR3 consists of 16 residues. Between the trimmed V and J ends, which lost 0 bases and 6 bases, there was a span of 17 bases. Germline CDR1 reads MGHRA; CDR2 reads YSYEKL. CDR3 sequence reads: CASSQDSLQPQPEAFF. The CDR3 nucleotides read TGCGCCAGCAGCCAAGATAGTTTACAGCCCCAGCCTGAAGCTTTCTTT.

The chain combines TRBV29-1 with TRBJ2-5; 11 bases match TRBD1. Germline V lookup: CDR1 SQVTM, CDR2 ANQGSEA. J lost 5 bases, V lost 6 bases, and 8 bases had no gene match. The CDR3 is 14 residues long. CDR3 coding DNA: TGCAGCGTCAGAGGGACAGGGGGAGCGGAGACCCAGTACTTC. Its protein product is CSVRGTGGAETQYF.

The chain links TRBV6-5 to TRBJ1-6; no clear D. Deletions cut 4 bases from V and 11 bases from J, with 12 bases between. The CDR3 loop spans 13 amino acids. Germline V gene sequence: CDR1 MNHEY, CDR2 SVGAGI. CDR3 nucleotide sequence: TGTGCCAGCAGTTCCACGCCTCAGGCACCCCTCCACTTT. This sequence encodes CASSSTPQAPLHF.

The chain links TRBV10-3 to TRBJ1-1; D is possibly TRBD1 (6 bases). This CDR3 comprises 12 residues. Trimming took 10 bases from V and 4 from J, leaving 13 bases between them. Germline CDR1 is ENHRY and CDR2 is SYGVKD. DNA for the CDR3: TGTGCCACGTCGGCAGGGGTCACTGAAGCTTTCTTT. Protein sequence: CATSAGVTEAFF.

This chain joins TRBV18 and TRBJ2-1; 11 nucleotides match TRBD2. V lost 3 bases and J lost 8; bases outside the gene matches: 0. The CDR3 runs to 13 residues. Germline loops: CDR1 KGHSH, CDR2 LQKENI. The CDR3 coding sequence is TGTGCCAGCTCACCGGGACTAGCGGATGAGCAGTTCTTC. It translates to CASSPGLADEQFF.